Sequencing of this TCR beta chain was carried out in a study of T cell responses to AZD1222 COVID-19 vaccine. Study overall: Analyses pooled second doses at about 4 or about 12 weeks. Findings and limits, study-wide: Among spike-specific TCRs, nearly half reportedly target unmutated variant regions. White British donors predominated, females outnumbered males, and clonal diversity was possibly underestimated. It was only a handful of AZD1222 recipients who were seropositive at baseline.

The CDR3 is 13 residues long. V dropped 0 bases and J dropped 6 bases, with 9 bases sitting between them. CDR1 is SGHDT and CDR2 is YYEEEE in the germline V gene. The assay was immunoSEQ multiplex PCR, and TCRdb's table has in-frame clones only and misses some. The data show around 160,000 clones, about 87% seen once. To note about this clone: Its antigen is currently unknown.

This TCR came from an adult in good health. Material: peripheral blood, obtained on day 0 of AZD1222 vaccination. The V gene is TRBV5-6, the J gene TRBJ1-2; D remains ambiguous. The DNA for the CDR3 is TGTGCCAGCAGCTTGGGCGGGGTAAATGGCTACACCTTC. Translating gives CASSLGGVNGYTF.